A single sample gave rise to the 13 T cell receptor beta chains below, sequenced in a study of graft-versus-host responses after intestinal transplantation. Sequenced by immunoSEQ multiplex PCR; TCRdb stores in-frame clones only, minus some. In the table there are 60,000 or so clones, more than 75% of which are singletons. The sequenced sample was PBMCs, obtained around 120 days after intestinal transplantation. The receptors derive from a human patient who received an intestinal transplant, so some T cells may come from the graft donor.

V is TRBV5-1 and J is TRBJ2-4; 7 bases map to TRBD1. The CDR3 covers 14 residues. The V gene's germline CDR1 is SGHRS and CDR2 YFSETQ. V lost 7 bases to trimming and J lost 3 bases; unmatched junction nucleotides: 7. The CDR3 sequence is CASGQESSKNIQYF. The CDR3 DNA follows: TGCGCCAGCGGACAGGAAAGCAGCAAAAACATTCAGTACTTC.

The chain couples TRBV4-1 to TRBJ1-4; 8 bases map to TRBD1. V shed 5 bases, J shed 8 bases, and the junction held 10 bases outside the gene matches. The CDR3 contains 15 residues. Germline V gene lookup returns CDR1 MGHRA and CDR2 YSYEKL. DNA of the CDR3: TGCGCCAGCAGCTTTCGACAGGGACAGGACGAAAAACTGTTTTTT. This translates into CASSFRQGQDEKLFF.

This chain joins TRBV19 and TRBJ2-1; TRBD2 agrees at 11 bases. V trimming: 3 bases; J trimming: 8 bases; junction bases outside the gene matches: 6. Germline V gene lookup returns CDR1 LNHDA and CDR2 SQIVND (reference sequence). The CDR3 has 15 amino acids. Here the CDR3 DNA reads TGTGCCAGTAGTATCTTGGGACTAGCGGTGTATGAGCAGTTCTTC. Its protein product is CASSILGLAVYEQFF.

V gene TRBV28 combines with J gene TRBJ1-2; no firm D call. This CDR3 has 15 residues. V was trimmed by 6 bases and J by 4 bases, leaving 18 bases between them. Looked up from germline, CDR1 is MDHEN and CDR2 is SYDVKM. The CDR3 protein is CASRYDPPEGYGYTF. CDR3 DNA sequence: TGTGCCAGCAGATATGACCCTCCCGAGGGCTATGGCTACACCTTC.

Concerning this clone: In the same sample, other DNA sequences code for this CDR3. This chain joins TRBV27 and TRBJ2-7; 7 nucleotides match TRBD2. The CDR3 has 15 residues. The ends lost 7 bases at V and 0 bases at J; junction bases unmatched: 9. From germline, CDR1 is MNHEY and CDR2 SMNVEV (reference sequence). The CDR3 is CASTATGGNSYEQYF. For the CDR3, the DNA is TGTGCCAGCACTGCGACGGGGGGTAACTCCTACGAGCAGTACTTC.

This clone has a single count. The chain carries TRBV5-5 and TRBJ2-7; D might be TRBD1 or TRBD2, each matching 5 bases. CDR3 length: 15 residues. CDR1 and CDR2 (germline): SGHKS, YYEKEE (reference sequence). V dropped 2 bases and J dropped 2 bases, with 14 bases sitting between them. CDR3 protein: CASSFEVLGAYEQYF. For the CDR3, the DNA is TGTGCCAGCAGCTTCGAAGTATTGGGGGCCTACGAGCAGTACTTC.

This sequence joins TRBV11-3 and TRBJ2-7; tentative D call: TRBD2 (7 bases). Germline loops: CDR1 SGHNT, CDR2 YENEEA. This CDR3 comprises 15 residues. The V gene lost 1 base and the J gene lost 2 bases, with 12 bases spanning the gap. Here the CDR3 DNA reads TGTGCCAGCAGCTTAGGGGGCGGGGGCACCTACGAGCAGTACTTC. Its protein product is CASSLGGGGTYEQYF.

The CDR3 sequence: CASSFGTGELFF. DNA for the CDR3: TGTGCCAGCAGCTTTGGAACCGGGGAGCTGTTTTTT. The chain joins TRBV28 to TRBJ2-2; D uncertain. The CDR3 runs to 12 residues. CDR1 is MDHEN and CDR2 is SYDVKM in the germline V gene. V was pared by 6 bases and J by 5 bases, with 7 bases between.

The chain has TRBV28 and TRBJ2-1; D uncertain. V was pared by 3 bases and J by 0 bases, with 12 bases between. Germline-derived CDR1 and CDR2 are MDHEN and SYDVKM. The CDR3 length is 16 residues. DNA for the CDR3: TGTGCCAGCAGTTTGGCCCCCCGTAGCTCCTACAATGAGCAGTTCTTC. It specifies CASSLAPRSSYNEQFF.

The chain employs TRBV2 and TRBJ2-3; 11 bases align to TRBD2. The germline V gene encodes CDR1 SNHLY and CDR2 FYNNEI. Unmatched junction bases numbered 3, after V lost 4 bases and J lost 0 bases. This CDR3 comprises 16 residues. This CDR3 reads CASSGGTSGSTDTQYF. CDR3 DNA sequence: TGTGCCAGCAGTGGAGGGACTAGCGGTAGCACAGATACGCAGTATTTT.

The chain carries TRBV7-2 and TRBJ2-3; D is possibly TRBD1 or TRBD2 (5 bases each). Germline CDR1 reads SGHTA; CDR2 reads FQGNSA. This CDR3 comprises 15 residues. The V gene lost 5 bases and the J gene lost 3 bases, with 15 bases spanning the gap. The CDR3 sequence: CASSVERGRTDTQYF. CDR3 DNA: TGTGCCAGCAGCGTGGAGAGGGGCAGGACAGATACGCAGTATTTT.

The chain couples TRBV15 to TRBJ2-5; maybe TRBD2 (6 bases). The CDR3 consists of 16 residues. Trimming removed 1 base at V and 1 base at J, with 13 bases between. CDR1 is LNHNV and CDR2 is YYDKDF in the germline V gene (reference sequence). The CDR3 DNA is TGTGCCACCAGCAGAGTCCCCGTCGGGGGCCAAGAGACCCAGTACTTC. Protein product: CATSRVPVGGQETQYF. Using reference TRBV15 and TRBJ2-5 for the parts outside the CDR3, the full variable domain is DAMVIQNPRYQVTQFGKPVTLSCSQTLNHNVMYWYQQKSSQAPKLLFHYYDKDFNNEADTPDNFQSRRPNTSFCFLDIRSPGLGDTAMYLCATSRVPVGGQETQYFGPGTRLLVL.

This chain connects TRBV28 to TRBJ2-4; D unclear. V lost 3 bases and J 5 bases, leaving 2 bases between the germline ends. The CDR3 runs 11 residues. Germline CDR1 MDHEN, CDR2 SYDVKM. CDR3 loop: CASSLENIQYF. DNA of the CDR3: TGTGCCAGCAGTTTGGAAAACATTCAGTACTTC.